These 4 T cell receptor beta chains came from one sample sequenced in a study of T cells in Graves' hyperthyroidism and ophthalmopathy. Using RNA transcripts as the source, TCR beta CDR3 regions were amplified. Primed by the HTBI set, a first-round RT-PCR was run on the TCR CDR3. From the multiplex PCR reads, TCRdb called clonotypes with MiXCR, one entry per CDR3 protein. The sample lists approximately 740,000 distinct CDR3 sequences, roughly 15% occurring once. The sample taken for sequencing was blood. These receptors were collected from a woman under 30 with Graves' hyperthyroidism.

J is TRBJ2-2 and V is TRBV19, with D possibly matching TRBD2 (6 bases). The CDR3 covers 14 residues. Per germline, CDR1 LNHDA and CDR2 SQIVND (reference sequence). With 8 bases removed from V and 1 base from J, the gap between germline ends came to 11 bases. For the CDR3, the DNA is TGTGCCAGTTGCGGGAACATGAACACCGGGGAGCTGTTTTTT. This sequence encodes CASCGNMNTGELFF.

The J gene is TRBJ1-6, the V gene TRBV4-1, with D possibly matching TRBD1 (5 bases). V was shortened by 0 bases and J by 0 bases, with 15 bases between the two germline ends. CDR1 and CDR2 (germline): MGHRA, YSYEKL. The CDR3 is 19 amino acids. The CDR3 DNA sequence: TGCGCCAGCAGCCAAGATCGCCAGGGTCCCGGCTCCTATAATTCACCCCTCCACTTT. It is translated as CASSQDRQGPGSYNSPLHF.

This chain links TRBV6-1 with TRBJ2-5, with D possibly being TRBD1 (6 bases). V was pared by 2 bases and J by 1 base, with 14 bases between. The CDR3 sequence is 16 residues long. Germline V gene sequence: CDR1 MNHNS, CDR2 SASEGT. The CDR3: CASSEWQGRGQETQYF. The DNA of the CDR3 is TGTGCCAGCAGTGAATGGCAGGGGAGAGGCCAAGAGACCCAGTACTTC.

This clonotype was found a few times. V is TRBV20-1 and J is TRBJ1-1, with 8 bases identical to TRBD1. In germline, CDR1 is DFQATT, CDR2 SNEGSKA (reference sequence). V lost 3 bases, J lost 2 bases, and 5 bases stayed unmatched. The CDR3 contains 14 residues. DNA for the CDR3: TGCAGTGCTAGTAGAGGGACAGGCAACACTGAAGCTTTCTTT. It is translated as CSASRGTGNTEAFF.